This T cell receptor beta chain appears in the sequencing data of a study of T cells in Graves' hyperthyroidism and ophthalmopathy. General study points: Ophthalmopathy was identified by the model a median approximately six months ahead of onset.

Researchers took RNA transcripts and amplified the TCR beta CDR3 regions from them. HTBI primers were used for first-round RT-PCR of the TCR CDR3. From the multiplex PCR reads, TCRdb called clonotypes with MiXCR, one entry per CDR3 protein. The sample includes fewer than 450,000 distinct CDR3 sequences, about 15% of them seen just once. Diagnoses rested on clinical symptoms, serum thyroxine and TRAb, thyroid ultrasound and orbital computed tomography. This CDR3 region has 13 residues. Germline loops: CDR1 SGHAT, CDR2 FQNNGV. V lost 4 bases, J lost 5 bases, and 11 bases lay in between. This clonotype was observed many times. Antigen specificity is unknown.

The TCR comes from a woman aged 25 to 39 with Graves' hyperthyroidism that later progressed to Graves' ophthalmopathy. The genes are TRBV11-2 and TRBJ1-1, with TRBD1 as a possible D gene (6 bases). The specimen was blood. The CDR3 coding sequence is TGTGCCAGCAGCTCCCAACAGGGAACTGAAGCTTTCTTT. Its protein product is CASSSQQGTEAFF.